The 20 T cell receptor beta chains below were found in one sample sequenced in a study of shared clonotypes between healthy human individuals. Some clones are missing from TCRdb's copy, which holds only in-frame ones; the method was immunoSEQ multiplex PCR. Of roughly 2.2 million clones in the sample, 92% were seen once. The material sequenced was naive CD4+ T cells from PBMCs. Subset indicated: CD45RA+ positively selected. These receptors originate from a man younger than 35 in good health. Some clones in this sample may be carry-over from other donors' samples.

Regarding this clone: The same CDR3 arises from other DNA sequences in this sample as well. V gene TRBV2 combines with J gene TRBJ1-1; the D is unclear. The CDR3 extends over 13 amino acids. With 4 bases removed from V and 1 base from J, the gap between germline ends came to 7 bases. Germline values: CDR1 SNHLY, CDR2 FYNNEI. Here the CDR3 reads CASSVDANTEAFF. DNA of the CDR3: TGTGCCAGCAGTGTCGACGCGAACACTGAAGCTTTCTTT.

The genes are TRBV10-1 and TRBJ1-5, with a weak D call TRBD1 (5 bases). Trimming stripped 7 bases from V and 2 bases from J, with 12 bases between. Germline V gene sequence: CDR1 WNHNN, CDR2 SYGVQD (reference sequence). This CDR3 spans 14 amino acids. The CDR3 DNA follows: TGCGCCAGCACCCCTGGGGGGGGCAATCAGCCCCAGCATTTT. Its translation is CASTPGGGNQPQHF.

The chain uses TRBV6-5 and TRBJ2-2; either TRBD1 or TRBD2 may supply D (5 bases each). This CDR3 has 14 residues. V was clipped by 8 bases and J by 6 bases, with 16 bases between them. In germline, CDR1 is MNHEY, CDR2 SVGAGI. The CDR3 nucleotides are TGTGCCAGCCGCCGGGACCCCGTCCCCGGGGAGCTGTTTTTT. Translating gives CASRRDPVPGELFF.

The J gene is TRBJ2-7, the V gene TRBV18; D possibly matches TRBD1 or TRBD2 (5 bases each). Germline lookup yields CDR1 KGHSH and CDR2 LQKENI. CDR3 length: 12 amino acids. V dropped 2 bases and J dropped 6 bases, with 8 bases sitting between them. DNA of the CDR3: TGTGCCAGCTCACCAGAGGGGATCGAGCAGTACTTC. Residues: CASSPEGIEQYF.

The rearrangement links TRBV5-1 to TRBJ2-7; 7 positions match TRBD2. The length of the CDR3 is 15 residues. The trim removed 2 bases at V and 6 bases at J, leaving 11 bases unmatched. The germline CDR1 and CDR2 sequences are SGHRS and YFSETQ. As DNA, the CDR3 is TGCGCCAGCAGCTTAGGGCCCGTCGGGGGGTCCGAGCAGTACTTC. Residues: CASSLGPVGGSEQYF.

Regarding this clone: Other DNA variants within this sample encode the same CDR3. V usage is TRBV10-2 and J usage is TRBJ2-2; 9 bases are a match to TRBD1. This CDR3 has 14 amino acids. The germline V gene encodes CDR1 WSHSY and CDR2 SAAADI. The V and J ends lost 8 bases and 4 bases, in that order; junction bases with no gene match: 5. In DNA, the CDR3 is TGCGCCAGCCGGGGACAGGGCGCCACCGGGGAGCTGTTTTTT. Protein sequence: CASRGQGATGELFF.

The chain links TRBV10-3 to TRBJ2-3, with 8 bases matching TRBD1. Germline loops: CDR1 ENHRY, CDR2 SYGVKD. CDR3 size: 12 residues. V shed 8 bases, J shed 4 bases, and the junction held 2 bases outside the gene matches. The CDR3 DNA is TGTGCCATCCGGACAGGGCCAGATACGCAGTATTTT. It codes for CAIRTGPDTQYF.

The V call is TRBV5-8, the J call TRBJ2-7; possibly TRBD1 for D (6 bases). Germline V CDR1 and CDR2: SGHTS, YDEGEE. V lost 2 bases and J 0 bases, leaving 12 bases between the germline ends. The CDR3 extends over 15 amino acids. CDR3 sequence: CASSLQGLPSYEQYF. In DNA, the CDR3 is TGTGCCAGCAGCTTACAGGGCCTTCCCTCCTACGAGCAGTACTTC.

The chain links TRBV25-1 to TRBJ1-6; D is perhaps TRBD1 (6 bases). Trimming removed 4 bases at V and 2 bases at J, with 9 bases between. Germline V lookup: CDR1 MGHDK, CDR2 SYGVNS. This CDR3 region has 15 residues. DNA for the CDR3: TGTGCCAGCAGTGCACAGGGCGCCTATAATTCACCCCTCCACTTT. Encoded protein: CASSAQGAYNSPLHF.

The V call is TRBV27, the J call TRBJ2-1; D is perhaps TRBD2 (5 bases). Trimming pared 2 bases from V and 9 bases from J, leaving 14 bases between. The germline gives CDR1 MNHEY, CDR2 SMNVEV (reference sequence). This CDR3 contains 14 residues. As DNA, the CDR3 is TGTGCCAGCAGTTTAAAAGCTGGACTTAGTGAGCAGTTCTTC. Its translation is CASSLKAGLSEQFF.

The chain carries TRBV11-2 and TRBJ2-1, with 13 bases lining up with TRBD2. After removal of 1 base from V and 5 bases from J, the junction contained 8 bases not matched to a gene. CDR3 length equals 18 residues. Germline-derived CDR1 and CDR2 are SGHAT and FQNNGV. Written as DNA, the CDR3 is TGTGCCAGCAGCTTAGTACTAGCGGGAGGGCCGTCCGACAATGAGCAGTTCTTC. Residues: CASSLVLAGGPSDNEQFF.

This clone appeared once. This chain connects TRBV5-1 to TRBJ2-1; TRBD2 matches 9 bases. V lost 4 bases, J lost 3 bases, and 5 bases stayed unmatched. The CDR3 loop spans 15 amino acids. The germline gives CDR1 SGHRS, CDR2 YFSETQ. In DNA form, the CDR3 reads TGCGCCAGCAGCGATATAGCGGGAGTCTACAATGAGCAGTTCTTC. It is translated as CASSDIAGVYNEQFF.

Comments on this clone: Other DNA variants within this sample encode the same CDR3. The CDR3 DNA reads as TGTGCCAGCAGCTTGGGGACTACTAATGAGCAGTTCTTC. This sequence encodes CASSLGTTNEQFF. This rearrangement joins TRBV5-4 to TRBJ2-1, with D tentatively TRBD2 (6 bases). V was shortened by 0 bases and J by 7 bases, with 8 bases between the two germline ends. CDR3 length: 13 residues. Germline V CDR1 and CDR2: SGHNT, YYREEE (reference sequence).

There are a few counts of this clone. This rearrangement joins TRBV28 to TRBJ1-4; maybe TRBD1 (5 bases). The germline V gene encodes CDR1 MDHEN and CDR2 SYDVKM. The V end lost 6 bases, the J end lost 8 bases, and 13 bases lay between the germline ends. The CDR3 runs 13 residues. CDR3 residues: CASSLGGREKLFF. The CDR3 region has the DNA TGTGCCAGCAGCTTGGGGGGAAGGGAAAAACTGTTTTTT.

Note on this clone: The sample carries other DNA sequences with the same CDR3. The gene calls are TRBV27 and TRBJ1-1; perhaps TRBD1 as D (6 bases). V gave up 5 bases and J gave up 0 bases, with 7 bases separating them. This CDR3 contains 13 residues. CDR1 is MNHEY, CDR2 SMNVEV, per germline (reference sequence). In DNA, the CDR3 is TGTGCCAGCAGTGGGGGCTTGAACACTGAAGCTTTCTTT. Residues: CASSGGLNTEAFF.

Concerning this clone: The sample has other DNA sequences that encode this CDR3 too. This chain uses TRBV5-1 with TRBJ2-7; 7 nucleotides align to TRBD2. This CDR3 is built from 13 residues. Germline loops: CDR1 SGHRS, CDR2 YFSETQ. The V and J ends lost 4 bases and 1 base, in that order; junction bases with no gene match: 2. This CDR3 reads CASSPGGSYEQYF. The CDR3 nucleotides read TGCGCCAGCAGCCCGGGGGGTTCCTACGAGCAGTACTTC.

V gene TRBV29-1 combines with J gene TRBJ2-3; possibly TRBD2 for D (5 bases). Germline V gene sequence: CDR1 SQVTM, CDR2 ANQGSEA. V dropped 7 bases and J dropped 0 bases, with 5 bases sitting between them. This CDR3 spans 11 amino acids. CDR3 protein: CSGTSTDTQYF. In nucleotides, the CDR3 is TGCAGCGGGACTAGCACAGATACGCAGTATTTT.

The chain recombines TRBV2 with TRBJ2-5; 12 bases map to TRBD2. This CDR3 is 16 amino acids long. Germline V CDR1 and CDR2: SNHLY, FYNNEI. J was trimmed by 4 bases and V by 6 bases; bases with no gene match: 9. The CDR3 bases are TGTGCCAGCAGCGCCGGACTAGCGGGAAGCCTAGAGACCCAGTACTTC. Amino acid sequence: CASSAGLAGSLETQYF.

CDR3: CASSPRTVNTEAFF. The DNA of the CDR3 is TGTGCCAGCAGCCCAAGGACAGTTAACACTGAAGCTTTCTTT. The chain combines TRBV9 with TRBJ1-1, with TRBD1 as a possible D gene (6 bases). This CDR3 region has 14 residues. CDR1 and CDR2 (germline): SGDLS, YYNGEE. V dropped 4 bases and J dropped 2 bases, with 12 bases sitting between them.

The V gene is TRBV6-5, the J gene TRBJ2-7; D not resolved. The CDR3 sequence is 13 residues long. The germline V gene encodes CDR1 MNHEY and CDR2 SVGAGI. The ends were cut back, 6 bases at V and 5 bases at J, with 14 bases in the middle. DNA for the CDR3: TGTGCCAGCAGCTCGGACCCCCGGGACGAGCAGTACTTC. It translates to CASSSDPRDEQYF.